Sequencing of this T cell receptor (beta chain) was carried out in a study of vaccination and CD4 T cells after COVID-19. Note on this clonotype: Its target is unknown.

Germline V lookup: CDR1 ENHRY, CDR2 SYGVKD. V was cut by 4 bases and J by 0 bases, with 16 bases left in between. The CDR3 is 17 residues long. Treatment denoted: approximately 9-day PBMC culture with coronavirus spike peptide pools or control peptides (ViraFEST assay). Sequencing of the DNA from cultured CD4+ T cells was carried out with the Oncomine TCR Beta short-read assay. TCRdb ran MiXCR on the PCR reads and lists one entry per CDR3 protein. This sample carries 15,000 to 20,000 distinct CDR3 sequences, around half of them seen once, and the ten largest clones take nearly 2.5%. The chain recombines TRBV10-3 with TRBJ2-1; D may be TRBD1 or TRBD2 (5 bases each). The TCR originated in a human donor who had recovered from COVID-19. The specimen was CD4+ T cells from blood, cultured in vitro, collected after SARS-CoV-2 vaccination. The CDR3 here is CAISATRAGSSYNEQFF. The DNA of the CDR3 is TGTGCCATCAGTGCCACGAGGGCAGGGAGCTCCTACAATGAGCAGTTCTTC.